Presented here are 30 T cell receptor beta chains from one specimen sequenced in a study of cytomegalovirus exposure and HLA in healthy donors. This PCR relied on a set of 60 Vbeta primers and 13 Jbeta primers. Sequencing used immunoSEQ multiplex PCR; TCRdb keeps in-frame clones, though not all of them. The sample shows around 150,000 clones, approximately 80% of them seen only once. The sequenced sample consisted of PBMCs. These receptors originate from a man aged 18 to 29 in good health and CMV-seropositive.

Concerning this clone itself: Other DNA sequences in this specimen translate into the identical CDR3. The chain carries TRBV28 and TRBJ2-7; the D gene is possibly TRBD2 (6 bases). V lost 2 bases, J lost 2 bases, and 7 bases lay in between. The CDR3 has 13 amino acids. Germline V gene lookup returns CDR1 MDHEN and CDR2 SYDVKM. The CDR3 loop is CASSLRGTYEQYF. The CDR3 DNA follows: TGTGCCAGCAGTTTACGGGGGACCTACGAGCAGTACTTC. Full variable domain (rest looked up from reference TRBV28 and TRBJ2-7): DVKVTQSSRYLVKRTGEKVFLECVQDMDHENMFWYRQDPGLGLRLIYFSYDVKMKEKGDIPEGYSVSREKKERFSLILESASTNQTSMYLCASSLRGTYEQYFGPGTRLTVT.

The rearrangement uses TRBV4-1 and TRBJ2-1; 15 bases are shared with TRBD2. The CDR3 length is 17 residues. The germline V gene encodes CDR1 MGHRA and CDR2 YSYEKL. V trimming: 4 bases; J trimming: 7 bases; junction bases outside the gene matches: 8. The CDR3 nucleotides read TGCGCCAGCAGCCGGGGACTAGCGGGAGGAGGAGGGAATGAGCAGTTCTTC. Its translation: CASSRGLAGGGGNEQFF.

This chain uses TRBV30 with TRBJ2-2, with D possibly matching TRBD2 (5 bases). Trimming left V 2 bases short and J 5 bases short, with 9 bases between. Germline CDR1 and CDR2: GTSNPN and SVGIG (reference sequence). The CDR3 runs to 13 residues. DNA for the CDR3: TGTGCCTGGAGTTGGGAGAGGACCGGGGAGCTGTTTTTT. Its protein is CAWSWERTGELFF.

This clone has only a few counts. The rearrangement uses TRBV5-5 and TRBJ2-3, with 7 nucleotides matching TRBD2. The germline V gene encodes CDR1 SGHKS and CDR2 YYEKEE (reference sequence). The CDR3 spans 15 residues. V shed 4 bases and J 0 bases; nucleotides not matched to a gene: 5. CDR3 in DNA: TGTGCCAGCAGCCTAGGGACTATTAGCACAGATACGCAGTATTTT. Its translation is CASSLGTISTDTQYF.

The chain uses TRBV5-1 and TRBJ2-1; 8 bases fit TRBD2. V was pared by 0 bases and J by 4 bases, with 15 bases of the junction left unmatched. CDR1 SGHRS and CDR2 YFSETQ come from the germline V gene. The length of the CDR3 is 19 residues. The CDR3, as DNA: TGCGCCAGCAGCTTGGTAGGGACTAGTGGGGGGACTTTTTACAATGAGCAGTTCTTC. Translated, it gives CASSLVGTSGGTFYNEQFF.

The chain combines TRBV5-1 with TRBJ2-5; 9 positions agree with TRBD1. The CDR3 contains 14 residues. V dropped 4 bases and J dropped 5; count of bases not matched to a gene: 6. Germline CDR1 and CDR2: SGHRS and YFSETQ. CDR3: CASSQGQGGETQYF. The CDR3 DNA follows: TGCGCCAGCAGCCAGGGACAGGGAGGTGAGACCCAGTACTTC.

V and J are TRBV15 and TRBJ2-1, with 14 bases matching TRBD2. CDR3 length: 15 amino acids. CDR1 and CDR2 from the germline V gene are LNHNV and YYDKDF (reference sequence). The V gene end was trimmed by 5 bases and the J gene end by 5 bases; junction bases not matched to a gene: 2. The DNA for the CDR3 is TGTGCCACCAGCCCGGGACTAGCGGGAGACAATGAGCAGTTCTTC. Protein: CATSPGLAGDNEQFF.

The chain links TRBV7-8 to TRBJ1-2; TRBD1 matches 10 bases. V gave up 2 bases and J gave up 8 bases; unmatched junction bases: 5. The length of the CDR3 is 14 residues. Germline V gives CDR1 SGHVS, CDR2 FQNEAQ. CDR3 protein: CASSLPGTGDGYTF. The CDR3 DNA follows: TGTGCCAGCAGCTTACCGGGGACAGGGGACGGCTACACCTTC. Full variable domain (outside the CDR3, taken from reference TRBV7-8 and TRBJ1-2): GAGVSQSPRYKVAKRGQDVALRCDPISGHVSLFWYQQALGQGPEFLTYFQNEAQLDKSGLPSDRFFAERPEGSVSTLKIQRTQQEDSAVYLCASSLPGTGDGYTFGSGTRLTVV.

The V gene is TRBV10-1, the J gene TRBJ2-5; tentatively, D is TRBD2 (6 bases). From germline, CDR1 is WNHNN and CDR2 SYGVQD (reference sequence). The CDR3 is 13 amino acids. V shed 4 bases and J shed 1 base, with 7 bases lying between them. The CDR3 coding sequence is TGCGCCAGCAGTGGGACTACCCAAGAGACCCAGTACTTC. It specifies CASSGTTQETQYF.

This clone was recorded once. This sequence joins TRBV5-4 and TRBJ2-7; 7 nucleotides agree with TRBD1. The CDR3 length is 16 residues. Trimming at V came to 4 bases and at J to 6 bases, leaving 16 bases not matched to a gene. CDR1 and CDR2 from the germline V gene are SGHNT and YYREEE (reference sequence). CDR3 residues: CASSAKTGQTQGEQYF. In DNA, the CDR3 is TGTGCCAGCAGCGCGAAGACAGGGCAGACCCAAGGCGAGCAGTACTTC.

This chain connects TRBV7-9 to TRBJ2-7; 9 bases align to TRBD1. After removal of 6 bases from V and 12 bases from J, the junction contained 9 bases not matched to a gene. The length of the CDR3 is 12 residues. Germline V gene lookup returns CDR1 SEHNR and CDR2 FQNEAQ (reference sequence). CDR3 in amino acids: CASSNDRGTPYF. The CDR3 DNA sequence: TGTGCCAGCAGTAACGACAGGGGGACCCCGTACTTC. The variable domain in full, with the rest retrieved from reference TRBV7-9 and TRBJ2-7, is DTGVSQNPRHKITKRGQNVTFRCDPISEHNRLYWYRQTLGQGPEFLTYFQNEAQLEKSRLLSDRFSAERPKGSFSTLEIQRTEQGDSAMYLCASSNDRGTPYFGPGTRLTVT.

This rearrangement joins TRBV7-6 to TRBJ2-2, with no clear D. There are 16 residues in the CDR3. Deletions cut 5 bases from V and 0 bases from J, with 13 bases between. Germline CDR1 and CDR2: SGHVS and FNYEAQ. CDR3 nucleotides: TGTGCCAGCAGCCCTATAGCCAACTCGAACACCGGGGAGCTGTTTTTT. It translates to CASSPIANSNTGELFF.

This clone has just one count. The CDR3 loop is CASRRTSGQETQYF. The CDR3, as DNA: TGTGCCAGCAGGAGGACTAGCGGGCAAGAGACCCAGTACTTC. The V gene is TRBV6-1, the J gene TRBJ2-5, with 11 bases matching TRBD2. The J segment lost 2 bases and the V segment lost 6 bases, leaving 2 bases of the junction unmatched. The CDR3 runs to 14 residues. CDR1 is MNHNS, CDR2 SASEGT, per germline.

This clone was seen only a few times. The CDR3, as DNA: TGTGCCAGCAGTATCTTGGGCGGGCCTGCGGGCTACACCTTC. Translated, it gives CASSILGGPAGYTF. The genes are TRBV6-5 and TRBJ1-2, with unresolved D. Trimming removed 5 bases at V and 8 bases at J, with 18 bases between. The V gene's germline CDR1 is MNHEY and CDR2 SVGAGI. The CDR3 totals 14 residues.

On this clone: The sample contains more than one DNA sequence encoding this CDR3. V gene TRBV4-1 combines with J gene TRBJ1-5, with D perhaps matching TRBD1 (5 bases). This CDR3 spans 15 amino acids. V lost 5 bases, J lost 0 bases, and 11 bases lay in between. Germline-derived CDR1 and CDR2 are MGHRA and YSYEKL. Here the CDR3 DNA reads TGCGCCAGCAGCGTACGGGGGTATAGCAATCAGCCCCAGCATTTT. Translating gives CASSVRGYSNQPQHF.

The chain couples TRBV30 to TRBJ2-5; 8 nucleotides align to TRBD1. The CDR3 totals 15 residues. The V gene's germline CDR1 is GTSNPN and CDR2 SVGIG (reference sequence). Trimming cost V 5 bases and J 3 bases; bases outside gene matches: 11. Written as DNA, the CDR3 is TGTGCCTGGTTGAGGGCAGGGGGCTTAGAAGAGACCCAGTACTTC. Translating gives CAWLRAGGLEETQYF. The whole variable domain, filled in from reference TRBV30 and TRBJ2-5, reads SQTIHQWPATLVQPVGSPLSLECTVEGTSNPNLYWYRQAAGRGLQLLFYSVGIGQISSEVPQNLSASRPQDRQFILSSKKLLLSDSGFYLCAWLRAGGLEETQYFGPGTRLLVL.

This chain links TRBV2 with TRBJ2-1; 9 bases line up with TRBD2. This CDR3 region has 13 residues. V trimming: 10 bases; J trimming: 3 bases; junction bases outside the gene matches: 4. Germline CDR1 reads SNHLY; CDR2 reads FYNNEI. The CDR3 region has the DNA TGTGCCACTAGCGGGATCGACTACAATGAGCAGTTCTTC. It yields the protein CATSGIDYNEQFF.

The chain links TRBV4-3 to TRBJ2-1, with 11 bases aligning to TRBD2. The CDR3 length is 17 residues. Germline V lookup: CDR1 LGHNA, CDR2 YSLEER. The V gene end was trimmed by 1 base and the J gene end by 6 bases; junction bases not matched to a gene: 8. Written as DNA, the CDR3 is TGCGCCAGCAGCCAAGTCCAGATAGCGGGAGGGGGCAATGAGCAGTTCTTC. Residues: CASSQVQIAGGGNEQFF.

On this clone itself: The junction differs from germline at one of its ends, possibly a read error. CDR3 residues: CASSEVSSGPTLHF. The CDR3 DNA is TGTGCCAGCAGTGAAGTCTCTAGCGGGCCTACGTTGCACTTC. V gene TRBV6-1 combines with J gene TRBJ2-5; 8 bases match TRBD2. Per germline, CDR1 MNHNS and CDR2 SASEGT. The CDR3 extends over 14 amino acids.

This sequence joins TRBV13 and TRBJ1-3; D is unresolved. The germline CDR1 and CDR2 sequences are PRHDT and FYEKMQ (reference sequence). This CDR3 spans 13 amino acids. The germline V and J ends were trimmed by 5 bases and 2 bases, with 7 bases remaining between them. The CDR3 region is CASSRRAGNTIYF. The CDR3 DNA reads as TGTGCCAGCAGCCGCCGCGCTGGAAACACCATATATTTT.

The chain employs TRBV7-9 and TRBJ2-7; D is perhaps TRBD2 (7 bases). CDR1 is SEHNR, CDR2 FQNEAQ, per germline (reference sequence). Trimming cost V 3 bases and J 1 base, with 10 bases left between them. This CDR3 has 14 residues. The CDR3 DNA reads TGTGCCAGCAGCTTTAGGGGGGGATCCTACGAGCAGTACTTC. Protein sequence: CASSFRGGSYEQYF.

The rearrangement joins TRBV6-6 to TRBJ1-3; 8 bases line up with TRBD1. CDR1 is MNHNY and CDR2 is SVGAGI in the germline V gene (reference sequence). After removal of 6 bases from V and 4 bases from J, the junction contained 11 bases not matched to a gene. CDR3 length equals 16 residues. CDR3 DNA: TGTGCCAGCAGCCGCATGACGACAGGGGTCGGAAACACCATATATTTT. Translated: CASSRMTTGVGNTIYF.

The V and J genes are TRBV5-1 and TRBJ1-4; weak D call: TRBD1 (6 bases). The germline gives CDR1 SGHRS, CDR2 YFSETQ. Trimming took off 0 bases at V and 7 bases at J, with 13 bases between the two ends. This CDR3 has 15 amino acids. The CDR3 DNA reads as TGCGCCAGCAGCTTGGAGGGGGGGCGCGGTGAAAAACTGTTTTTT. It translates to CASSLEGGRGEKLFF. Combining the CDR3 with reference TRBV5-1 and TRBJ1-4 gives the whole variable domain KAGVTQTPRYLIKTRGQQVTLSCSPISGHRSVSWYQQTPGQGLQFLFEYFSETQRNKGNFPGRFSGRQFSNSRSEMNVSTLELGDSALYLCASSLEGGRGEKLFFGSGTQLSVL.

V usage is TRBV30 and J usage is TRBJ2-1, with TRBD2 matching 8 bases. V lost 4 bases and J lost 5; bases outside the gene matches: 4. Germline CDR1 GTSNPN, CDR2 SVGIG (reference sequence). CDR3 size: 13 residues. The CDR3 sequence is CAWISGGDNEQFF. CDR3 in DNA: TGTGCCTGGATCTCGGGAGGGGACAATGAGCAGTTCTTC.

J is TRBJ2-1 and V is TRBV5-1; 11 bases fit TRBD2. Germline CDR1 and CDR2: SGHRS and YFSETQ. The CDR3 is 17 residues long. The trim removed 0 bases at V and 7 bases at J, leaving 9 bases unmatched. The CDR3: CASSLDLTSGVPNEQFF. Written as DNA, the CDR3 is TGCGCCAGCAGCTTGGATCTGACTAGCGGGGTCCCTAATGAGCAGTTCTTC.

V is TRBV29-1 and J is TRBJ2-2; D is perhaps TRBD2 (5 bases). This CDR3 has 14 amino acids. V lost 7 bases to trimming and J lost 2 bases, with 14 bases between them. In germline, CDR1 is SQVTM, CDR2 ANQGSEA. Here the CDR3 DNA reads TGCAGCGCTCGGAGCGGAGTCAACACCGGGGAGCTGTTTTTT. This sequence encodes CSARSGVNTGELFF.

The chain has TRBV7-9 and TRBJ1-1, with D possibly matching TRBD1 (6 bases). V shed 3 bases and J shed 1 base, with 12 bases lying between them. The V gene's germline CDR1 is SEHNR and CDR2 FQNEAQ (reference sequence). CDR3 length: 15 amino acids. For the CDR3, the DNA is TGTGCCAGCAGCTTTTCCGGGACACGGAACACTGAAGCTTTCTTT. Translating gives CASSFSGTRNTEAFF.

The V and J genes are TRBV5-1 and TRBJ1-1; D call uncertain. This CDR3 spans 14 amino acids. Trimming pared 1 base from V and 4 bases from J, leaving 11 bases between. Germline V gene sequence: CDR1 SGHRS, CDR2 YFSETQ. The CDR3 coding sequence is TGCGCCAGCAGCTTGCCAGGAAGCCTCACTGAAGCTTTCTTT. Translating gives CASSLPGSLTEAFF.

This clone was seen only once. The genes are TRBV7-9 and TRBJ2-7; perhaps TRBD1 as D (5 bases). Per germline, CDR1 SEHNR and CDR2 FQNEAQ (reference sequence). The CDR3 has 13 amino acids. The V end lost 5 bases, the J end lost 3 bases, and 11 bases lay between the germline ends. In DNA form, the CDR3 reads TGTGCCAGCAGCGACGGCCAGGGCTACGAGCAGTACTTC. Its translation is CASSDGQGYEQYF.

This chain connects TRBV6-6 to TRBJ1-2; TRBD1 might be the D (6 bases). Germline loops: CDR1 MNHNY, CDR2 SVGAGI (reference sequence). The CDR3 is 14 residues long. Between the trimmed V and J ends, which lost 4 bases and 4 bases, there was a span of 13 bases. As DNA, the CDR3 is TGTGCCAGCAGTTGGGCCGGGACAACCTATGGCTACACCTTC. Amino acid sequence: CASSWAGTTYGYTF.